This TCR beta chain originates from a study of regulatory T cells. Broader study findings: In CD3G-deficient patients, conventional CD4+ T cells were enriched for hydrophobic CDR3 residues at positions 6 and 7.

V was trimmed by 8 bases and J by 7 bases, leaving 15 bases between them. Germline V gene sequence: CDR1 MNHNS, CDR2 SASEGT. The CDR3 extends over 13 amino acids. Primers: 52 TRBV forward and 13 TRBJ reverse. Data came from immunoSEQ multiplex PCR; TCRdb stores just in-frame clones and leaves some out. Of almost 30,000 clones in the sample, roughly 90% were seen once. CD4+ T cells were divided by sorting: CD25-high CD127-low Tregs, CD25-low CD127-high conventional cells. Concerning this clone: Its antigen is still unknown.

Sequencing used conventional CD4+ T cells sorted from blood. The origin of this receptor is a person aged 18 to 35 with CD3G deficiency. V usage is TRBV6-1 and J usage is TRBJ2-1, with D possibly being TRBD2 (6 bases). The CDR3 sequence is CASAREDRNEQFF. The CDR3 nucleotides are TGTGCCAGCGCCAGGGAGGATCGAAATGAGCAGTTCTTC.